The 5 T cell receptor beta chains given below trace back to one sample, sequenced in a study of radiotherapy plus CTLA-4 blockade in lung cancer listed by TCRdb under 2018. To prepare the library, the immunoSEQ multiplex PCR assay was applied. This is the immuneACCESS table as TCRdb keeps it, with only in-frame sequences that have V and J called. A part of the clones is gone; compared with another copy, unresolved V genes explain less than half, and the rest is unexplained. In this sample the table shows about 98,000 clones, around four fifths of which occur a single time. The ten top clones hold roughly 3.5% of the sample. Sequences were derived from peripheral blood, sampled from a patient treated with radiotherapy plus ipilimumab. Every receptor here comes from a human donor with non-small cell lung cancer who had a partial response to radiotherapy plus ipilimumab.

The chain employs TRBV28 and TRBJ2-1, with a tentative D call TRBD2 (5 bases). The germline V gene has CDR1 MDHEN and CDR2 SYDVKM. CDR3 size: 15 residues. V lost 4 bases to trimming and J lost 0 bases, with 10 bases between them. CDR3 coding DNA: TGTGCCAGCAGTTGGGGAGACTACTCCTACAATGAGCAGTTCTTC. Amino acids: CASSWGDYSYNEQFF.

The sample holds a few counts of this clone. The rearrangement links TRBV27 to TRBJ2-1, with D possibly TRBD2 on 7 matching bases. Trimming shortened V by 6 bases and J by 2 bases, and 11 bases separated the two germline ends. The germline V gene has CDR1 MNHEY and CDR2 SMNVEV (reference sequence). CDR3 length equals 14 residues. The CDR3 is CASRGGGTYNEQFF. The DNA of the CDR3 is TGTGCCAGCAGAGGGGGGGGCACCTACAATGAGCAGTTCTTC.

V and J are TRBV2 and TRBJ2-5; 7 bases line up with TRBD2. The CDR3 loop spans 15 amino acids. V was pared by 3 bases and J by 4 bases, with 8 bases of the junction left unmatched. Germline CDR1 is SNHLY and CDR2 is FYNNEI. CDR3 in amino acids: CASSEFGTTRETQYF. The CDR3 bases are TGTGCCAGCAGTGAGTTCGGGACTACCAGAGAGACCCAGTACTTC. The full variable domain, with the rest looked up from reference TRBV2 and TRBJ2-5, is EPEVTQTPSHQVTQMGQEVILRCVPISNHLYFYWYRQILGQKVEFLVSFYNNEISEKSEIFDDQFSVERPDGSNFTLKIRSTKLEDSAMYFCASSEFGTTRETQYFGPGTRLLVL.

The rearrangement uses TRBV25-1 and TRBJ1-5; TRBD1 might be the D (5 bases). Between the trimmed V and J ends, which lost 2 bases and 4 bases, there was a span of 12 bases. This CDR3 contains 15 residues. Per germline, CDR1 MGHDK and CDR2 SYGVNS. This chain's CDR3 is CASSEVGEGNQPQHF. In DNA form, the CDR3 reads TGTGCCAGCAGTGAAGTGGGGGAGGGTAATCAGCCCCAGCATTTT.

The chain couples TRBV7-9 to TRBJ2-3, with 10 bases fitting TRBD2. The V gene end was trimmed by 5 bases and the J gene end by 3 bases; junction bases not matched to a gene: 5. CDR1 SEHNR and CDR2 FQNEAQ come from the germline V gene (reference sequence). The CDR3 spans 15 residues. CDR3 sequence (DNA): TGTGCCAGCAGCCCCCTAGCGGGAGTAACAGATACGCAGTATTTT. Protein: CASSPLAGVTDTQYF.